Listed here is a single TCR beta chain. These data come from a study of blood T cell repertoires in COVID-19. Overall study: Donors in the United States, Italy and Spain gave samples during acute or convalescent COVID-19. From T cells, B-cell-depleted T cells, or PBMCs came the material, which was cDNA or gDNA.

Study processing details: Amplification with reference gene primers provided the estimates of nucleated cell counts. Clones were sequenced by immunoSEQ multiplex PCR, and TCRdb holds only the in-frame ones, with some missing. V and J calls plus clone size are reproduced from that table; the DNA served to infer D and trimming. The data show around 250,000 clones, roughly 88% seen once. Germline loops: CDR1 MNHEY, CDR2 SMNVEV (reference sequence). V was clipped by 5 bases and J by 10 bases; unmatched bases: 6. The CDR3 has 15 residues. The chain has TRBV27 and TRBJ2-1, with TRBD2 identical over 15 bases. Input material: PBMCs or T cells enriched from blood (not recorded which). The TCR comes from a middle-aged woman who had been exposed to COVID-19. The CDR3 region is CASSTGTSGRSEQFF. In DNA form, the CDR3 reads TGTGCCAGCAGTACCGGGACTAGCGGGAGGAGCGAGCAGTTCTTC.